Sequencing of this TCR beta chain was carried out in a study of blood T cell repertoires in COVID-19. The CDR3 has 13 residues. In germline, CDR1 is MNHEY, CDR2 SMNVEV (reference sequence). The V and J ends lost 6 bases and 11 bases, in that order; junction bases with no gene match: 9. Methods used by the authors: Amplification of reference gene primers provided the estimated nucleated cell counts. The data were produced by immunoSEQ multiplex PCR, yet TCRdb's version contains in-frame clones alone and is incomplete. V and J calls and clone size follow that table, whereas D and trimming were derived from the DNA. The sample lists 200,000 to 250,000 clones, 82% occurring once. The sample holds a few counts of this clone.

The rearrangement uses TRBV27 and TRBJ1-1; 10 bases agree with TRBD1. This receptor was obtained from an elderly woman with acute or convalescent COVID-19. Sequences were obtained from peripheral blood. The CDR3 coding sequence is TGTGCCAGCAGCCAGTGGGACAGGGGTTGGGCTTTCTTT. It translates to CASSQWDRGWAFF.